The 13 T cell receptor beta chains in this list originate from one sample, sequenced in a study of blood T cell repertoires in COVID-19. Sequencing was performed with immunoSEQ multiplex PCR; in TCRdb, only in-frame clones are kept and a portion is missing. The sample includes over 110,000 clones, 80% to 90% of them seen just once. The sample was peripheral blood. All receptors come from a woman in her fifties or sixties with acute or convalescent COVID-19.

The CDR3 coding sequence is TGTGCCAGCAGCTTACACAGGCCGACGAACACCGGGGAGCTGTTTTTT. It encodes CASSLHRPTNTGELFF. The rearrangement uses TRBV5-6 and TRBJ2-2; D possibly corresponds to TRBD1 (5 bases). The CDR3 covers 16 residues. Per the germline V gene, CDR1 is SGHDT and CDR2 is YYEEEE. Trimming removed 2 bases at V and 0 bases at J, with 11 bases between.

The chain links TRBV10-3 to TRBJ2-3; D is ambiguous. Germline lookup yields CDR1 ENHRY and CDR2 SYGVKD. CDR3 size: 16 residues. The V and J ends lost 1 base and 2 bases respectively, with 13 bases between them. In DNA form, the CDR3 reads TGTGCCATCAGTGAGTTCCAGGCTGTAAACACAGATACGCAGTATTTT. Protein: CAISEFQAVNTDTQYF.

The chain couples TRBV4-2 to TRBJ2-3; TRBD2 matches at 9 bases. CDR1 is LGHNA and CDR2 is YNFKEQ in the germline V gene. The V and J ends lost 8 bases and 4 bases, in that order; junction bases with no gene match: 7. CDR3 length: 14 amino acids. The CDR3 nucleotides are TGTGCCAGCCGAGGTGGCGGGGGGGCAGATACGCAGTATTTT. This codes for CASRGGGGADTQYF.

The J gene is TRBJ1-1, the V gene TRBV18, with TRBD1 matching over 7 bases. V lost 0 bases to trimming and J lost 7 bases; unmatched junction nucleotides: 11. Germline V CDR1 and CDR2: KGHSH, LQKENI. The CDR3 totals 16 residues. The CDR3 sequence: CASSPPGEGAQGEAFF. In DNA form, the CDR3 reads TGTGCCAGCTCACCACCGGGAGAGGGGGCGCAAGGTGAAGCTTTCTTT.

The CDR3 bases are TGTGCCAGCAGCGCGACAGACAGGGGTGAGCAGTTCTTC. Its protein is CASSATDRGEQFF. This chain links TRBV9 with TRBJ2-1; 8 nucleotides align to TRBD1. The V segment lost 3 bases and the J segment 9 bases; nucleotides outside the gene matches: 5. Per the germline V gene, CDR1 is SGDLS and CDR2 is YYNGEE. The CDR3 contains 13 residues.

The CDR3 bases are TGCAGCGTTGAGGACAGGCGCCTTGGAAACACCATATATTTT. Translating gives CSVEDRRLGNTIYF. This chain links TRBV29-1 with TRBJ1-3; 7 bases are a match to TRBD1. The CDR3 is made up of 14 amino acids. Germline V gives CDR1 SQVTM, CDR2 ANQGSEA. V shed 3 bases and J 3 bases; nucleotides not matched to a gene: 5.

This chain uses TRBV19 with TRBJ1-2; D uncertain. CDR3 length: 12 amino acids. With 6 bases removed from V and 7 bases from J, the gap between germline ends came to 12 bases. Germline CDR1 LNHDA, CDR2 SQIVND (reference sequence). The CDR3 loop reads CASSPQSGGYTF. In DNA, the CDR3 is TGTGCCAGTAGCCCCCAGTCGGGTGGCTACACCTTC.

V and J are TRBV27 and TRBJ1-2, with D perhaps TRBD1 (5 bases). Germline V gives CDR1 MNHEY, CDR2 SMNVEV (reference sequence). Trimming cost V 7 bases and J 8 bases, with 20 bases left between them. The CDR3 is 14 residues long. The CDR3 here is CASNPGKGTYGYTF. As DNA, the CDR3 is TGTGCCAGCAACCCGGGAAAGGGGACTTACGGCTACACCTTC.

This rearrangement joins TRBV5-5 to TRBJ2-7; D is possibly TRBD1 (6 bases). V was shortened by 0 bases and J by 7 bases, with 17 bases between the two germline ends. Germline lookup yields CDR1 SGHKS and CDR2 YYEKEE (reference sequence). The CDR3 has 15 residues. The CDR3 nucleotides read TGTGCCAGCAGCTTGGGGTGGCTGGGGGCGGTGGAGCAGTACTTC. Translation: CASSLGWLGAVEQYF.

The chain recombines TRBV27 with TRBJ2-7; 15 nucleotides line up with TRBD2. J was trimmed by 3 bases and V by 4 bases; bases with no gene match: 13. CDR1 and CDR2 from the germline V gene are MNHEY and SMNVEV (reference sequence). The CDR3 runs to 19 residues. DNA for the CDR3: TGTGCCAGCAGTTCCCCCGGACTAGCGGGAGGGGCCAGAGGCTACGAGCAGTACTTC. Protein sequence: CASSSPGLAGGARGYEQYF.

This chain links TRBV19 with TRBJ1-5; a weak D match, TRBD1 (6 bases). The CDR3 is 16 residues long. Germline V gene data show CDR1 as LNHDA and CDR2 as SQIVND (reference sequence). Trimming took 3 bases from V and 0 from J, leaving 12 bases between them. The CDR3 protein is CASSIRGGFSNQPQHF. The CDR3 DNA reads as TGTGCCAGTAGTATTAGGGGGGGGTTTAGCAATCAGCCCCAGCATTTT.

The rearrangement links TRBV7-9 to TRBJ1-2, with D tentatively TRBD1 (6 bases). Germline V gives CDR1 SEHNR, CDR2 FQNEAQ (reference sequence). Trimming cost V 7 bases and J 8 bases, with 20 bases left between them. The CDR3 runs 14 residues. This CDR3 is CASTGTIGGQGYTF. The CDR3, as DNA: TGTGCCAGCACCGGGACCATCGGGGGGCAAGGCTACACCTTC.

V and J are TRBV2 and TRBJ1-4; TRBD1 agrees at 11 bases. CDR3 size: 16 residues. The germline gives CDR1 SNHLY, CDR2 FYNNEI. J lost 8 bases, V lost 5 bases, and 10 bases had no gene match. The CDR3 spells CASSLGQGDAGEKLFF. CDR3 DNA: TGTGCCAGCAGTTTGGGACAGGGGGACGCCGGGGAAAAACTGTTTTTT. Combining the CDR3 with reference TRBV2 and TRBJ1-4 gives the whole variable domain EPEVTQTPSHQVTQMGQEVILRCVPISNHLYFYWYRQILGQKVEFLVSFYNNEISEKSEIFDDQFSVERPDGSNFTLKIRSTKLEDSAMYFCASSLGQGDAGEKLFFGSGTQLSVL.